This T cell receptor (beta chain) is from a study of cytomegalovirus exposure and HLA in healthy donors. With respect to this clone: The antigen is unknown.

CDR3 length equals 16 residues. Trimming at V came to 0 bases and at J to 6 bases, leaving 5 bases not matched to a gene. Germline V CDR1 and CDR2: MGHRA, YSYEKL. The study ran its PCR with 60 Vbeta and 13 Jbeta primers. Some clones are missing from TCRdb's copy, which holds only in-frame ones; the method was immunoSEQ multiplex PCR. The sample holds approximately 97,000 clones, approximately 82% seen once. Study-wide results and caveats: The likely origin of a cluster of highly shared sequence variants was a sequencing artifact. Prior analysis indicated that the majority of TCR beta V segments exhibited productivity approximately 87% or approximately 30% of the time.

Input material: PBMCs. J is TRBJ1-5 and V is TRBV4-1; 10 nucleotides align to TRBD1. This receptor was obtained from a man aged 40-49 years in good health and CMV-seronegative. DNA of the CDR3: TGCGCCAGCAGCCAAGAAGGGGGACAGGGGTTTCAGCCCCAGCATTTT. Its translation is CASSQEGGQGFQPQHF.